This T cell receptor beta chain came from a study of OX40 agonist ivuxolimab in advanced cancers. Study-wide background: Patient treatment consisted of intravenous ivuxolimab administration every 2 weeks at 0.01 to 10 mg/kg. The dose-escalation cohort was around 83% male, with a mean age of about 60 years, ranging about 20 to 79.

The germline V gene encodes CDR1 MDHEN and CDR2 SYDVKM. Trimming cost V 10 bases and J 7 bases; bases outside gene matches: 10. The CDR3 runs 14 residues. Turning to this clone: The antigen is undetermined.

Clones were sequenced by immunoSEQ multiplex PCR, and TCRdb holds only the in-frame ones, with some missing. The table includes 65,000 to 85,000 clones, 85% detected once. Autoimmune disease history or systemic immunosuppression led to patient exclusion. Study-level findings and limits: Individuals who were partial responders at 0.1-3.0 mg/kg had clonal expansion that ranked among the lowest.

This specimen was CD4+ or CD8+ T cells sorted from blood, taken in a trial of the OX40 agonist ivuxolimab. This rearrangement joins TRBV28 to TRBJ1-4; 9 nucleotides align to TRBD1. The origin of this receptor is an adult with an advanced solid tumor such as melanoma, head and neck, liver or kidney cancer. The CDR3 protein is CATLSGTGFEKLFF. CDR3 in DNA: TGTGCCACTTTATCCGGGACAGGGTTTGAAAAACTGTTTTTT.